These 32 T cell receptor beta chains originate from one sample sequenced in a study of cytomegalovirus exposure and HLA in healthy donors. The PCR ran on 60 Vbeta and 13 Jbeta primers. Method: immunoSEQ multiplex PCR; TCRdb's copy keeps in-frame clones and lacks some. The sample lists 250,000 to 300,000 clones; around nine tenths were seen once. Sequenced: PBMCs. The receptors were sampled from a girl aged 2 to 9 in good health and CMV-seronegative.

The chain couples TRBV10-2 to TRBJ2-5; D not resolved. V lost 8 bases and J 7 bases, leaving 17 bases between the germline ends. This CDR3 contains 13 residues. Germline CDR1 and CDR2: WSHSY and SAAADI. CDR3 nucleotide sequence: TGCGCCAGCTCTATGACGGCGGAAGGGACCCAGTACTTC. As protein: CASSMTAEGTQYF.

The chain combines TRBV7-9 with TRBJ1-4; D is ambiguous. Germline loops: CDR1 SEHNR, CDR2 FQNEAQ (reference sequence). CDR3 size: 12 residues. V was cut by 5 bases and J by 7 bases, with 8 bases left in between. CDR3 protein: CASSEYSEKLFF. CDR3 nucleotides: TGTGCCAGCAGCGAATACAGTGAAAAACTGTTTTTT.

CDR3 region: CAWSLNRGEGYTF. As DNA, the CDR3 is TGTGCCTGGAGTTTGAACAGGGGAGAAGGCTACACCTTC. The V gene is TRBV30, the J gene TRBJ1-2; 7 nucleotides match TRBD1. Germline V CDR1 and CDR2: GTSNPN, SVGIG (reference sequence). Trimming removed 2 bases from V and 8 bases from J; junction bases left unmatched: 8. This CDR3 is built from 13 residues. Complete variable domain (other parts from reference TRBV30 and TRBJ1-2): SQTIHQWPATLVQPVGSPLSLECTVEGTSNPNLYWYRQAAGRGLQLLFYSVGIGQISSEVPQNLSASRPQDRQFILSSKKLLLSDSGFYLCAWSLNRGEGYTFGSGTRLTVV.

A single count supports this clone. The chain uses TRBV7-6 and TRBJ2-1; TRBD2 matches at 7 bases. Per germline, CDR1 SGHVS and CDR2 FNYEAQ. J lost 9 bases, V lost 6 bases, and 8 bases had no gene match. The CDR3 loop spans 13 amino acids. The CDR3 here is CASSPRERGEQFF. The DNA of the CDR3 is TGTGCCAGCAGTCCGCGGGAGAGGGGTGAGCAGTTCTTC.

This chain joins TRBV6-6 and TRBJ1-5, with D tentatively TRBD1 (6 bases). The germline CDR1 and CDR2 sequences are MNHNY and SVGAGI (reference sequence). Trimming took 5 bases from V and 1 from J, leaving 9 bases between them. This CDR3 is 14 amino acids long. The CDR3 sequence: CASSPGESNQPQHF. The CDR3, as DNA: TGTGCCAGCAGTCCAGGGGAAAGCAATCAGCCCCAGCATTTT.

A remark on this clone: The same CDR3 is also encoded by other DNA sequences in this sample. The V gene is TRBV27, the J gene TRBJ1-5; tentatively, D is TRBD1 (6 bases). Germline CDR1 MNHEY, CDR2 SMNVEV (reference sequence). CDR3 length equals 15 residues. The V end was cut by 2 bases, the J end by 1 base, with 9 bases between. For the CDR3, the DNA is TGTGCCAGCAGTTTACAGGGGAGAAGCAATCAGCCCCAGCATTTT. Translation gives CASSLQGRSNQPQHF.

The CDR3 nucleotides read TGTGCCAGCAGCGCGGGACAGCCCACCGGGGAGCTGTTTTTT. Its translation: CASSAGQPTGELFF. The chain uses TRBV5-4 and TRBJ2-2, with D possibly TRBD1 on 7 matching bases. CDR1 is SGHNT and CDR2 is YYREEE in the germline V gene (reference sequence). Trimming left V 4 bases short and J 4 bases short, with 11 bases between. This CDR3 has 14 amino acids.

In regard to this clone: The junction differs from germline at one of its ends, possibly a read error. The V and J genes are TRBV7-2 and TRBJ2-7; 9 nucleotides match TRBD2. This CDR3 comprises 15 residues. Germline V gene sequence: CDR1 SGHTA, CDR2 FQGNSA. CDR3 sequence (DNA): TGTGCCAGCAGCTTCGGGGGACTAGCCTCCGACGAGCAGTACTTC. Translated: CASSFGGLASDEQYF.

The J gene is TRBJ2-7, the V gene TRBV30; tentative D call: TRBD1 (5 bases). The length of the CDR3 is 12 residues. Germline V lookup: CDR1 GTSNPN, CDR2 SVGIG (reference sequence). Between the trimmed V and J ends, which lost 2 bases and 5 bases, there was a span of 10 bases. DNA of the CDR3: TGTGCCTGGAGTCAGGGCTTTGACGAGCAGTACTTC. Translation: CAWSQGFDEQYF.

The chain employs TRBV6-5 and TRBJ2-1, with D possibly TRBD2 on 5 matching bases. Germline CDR1 and CDR2: MNHEY and SVGAGI. V lost 4 bases and J lost 7, with 20 bases in between. The CDR3 spans 16 residues. CDR3 in DNA: TGTGCCAGCAGTTGGCAACCGGACGGAGGTGGGAATGAGCAGTTCTTC. It translates to CASSWQPDGGGNEQFF.

The CDR3 nucleotides are TGTGCCAGCAGCTTCGACCCCGGGGGAAATCAGCCCCAGCATTTT. Its protein is CASSFDPGGNQPQHF. The chain recombines TRBV5-5 with TRBJ1-5; perhaps TRBD1 as D (5 bases). The V gene's germline CDR1 is SGHKS and CDR2 YYEKEE (reference sequence). V was cut by 2 bases and J by 4 bases, with 13 bases left in between. This CDR3 is built from 15 residues.

The rearrangement joins TRBV5-1 to TRBJ1-1; D perhaps matches TRBD1 (6 bases). There are 14 residues in the CDR3. V lost 4 bases to trimming and J lost 5 bases, with 15 bases between them. Germline V gives CDR1 SGHRS, CDR2 YFSETQ. CDR3 protein: CASSIGGGGTEAFF. The CDR3 DNA sequence: TGCGCCAGCAGCATAGGGGGGGGTGGGACTGAAGCTTTCTTT.

The chain recombines TRBV30 with TRBJ1-5; 11 bases are shared with TRBD1. Germline loops: CDR1 GTSNPN, CDR2 SVGIG (reference sequence). The CDR3 loop spans 16 amino acids. V lost 2 bases and J lost 3; bases outside the gene matches: 6. As DNA, the CDR3 is TGTGCCTGGAGTCCGATAGGACAGGGGGCCAATCAGCCCCAGCATTTT. This translates into CAWSPIGQGANQPQHF.

This chain links TRBV5-1 with TRBJ2-7, with 10 positions matching TRBD2. The CDR3 is 18 amino acids. Per germline, CDR1 SGHRS and CDR2 YFSETQ. V lost 4 bases and J lost 0; bases outside the gene matches: 13. In DNA form, the CDR3 reads TGCGCCAGCAGCCCCTCACCAACTAGCGGGGTTAGCTCCTACGAGCAGTACTTC. It translates to CASSPSPTSGVSSYEQYF.

V gene TRBV11-2 combines with J gene TRBJ2-7; TRBD2 matches at 15 bases. Germline lookup yields CDR1 SGHAT and CDR2 FQNNGV. Losses at the gene ends were 9 bases for V and 1 base for J; bases not matched to a gene: 4. This CDR3 has 15 residues. The CDR3 here is CASEGTSGGSYEQYF. CDR3 nucleotides: TGTGCCAGTGAAGGGACTAGCGGGGGGTCCTACGAGCAGTACTTC.

The chain employs TRBV6-5 and TRBJ2-7, with D possibly being TRBD1 (7 bases). The CDR3 has 13 residues. Looked up from germline, CDR1 is MNHEY and CDR2 is SVGAGI. Trimming shortened V by 2 bases and J by 3 bases, and 8 bases separated the two germline ends. The CDR3 region has the DNA TGTGCCAGCAGTTACCAGGGGGGCTACGAGCAGTACTTC. It specifies CASSYQGGYEQYF.

The V and J genes are TRBV5-4 and TRBJ2-3, with D possibly being TRBD2 (7 bases). Deletions cut 4 bases from V and 5 bases from J, with 17 bases between. The germline V gene has CDR1 SGHNT and CDR2 YYREEE (reference sequence). The CDR3 loop spans 15 amino acids. The CDR3 loop is CASSLWGGPGDTQYF. The CDR3 nucleotides are TGTGCCAGCAGCCTATGGGGGGGCCCTGGAGATACGCAGTATTTT.

The V call is TRBV10-3, the J call TRBJ1-2; no firm D call. Trimming removed 0 bases at V and 2 bases at J, with 4 bases between. Germline V gene sequence: CDR1 ENHRY, CDR2 SYGVKD. The CDR3 is made up of 13 amino acids. This chain's CDR3 is CAISESRNYGYTF. DNA for the CDR3: TGTGCCATCAGTGAGTCACGGAACTATGGCTACACCTTC.

CDR3 loop: CASSSDRGPNSPLHF. The CDR3 DNA reads as TGTGCCAGCAGTTCCGACAGGGGGCCAAATTCACCCCTCCACTTT. The V call is TRBV7-8, the J call TRBJ1-6; 10 nucleotides align to TRBD1. The CDR3 is 15 residues long. Trimming cost V 6 bases and J 7 bases; bases outside gene matches: 6. From germline, CDR1 is SGHVS and CDR2 FQNEAQ.

The chain joins TRBV19 to TRBJ2-1; 12 nucleotides match TRBD2. This CDR3 contains 14 residues. Germline assignment: CDR1 LNHDA and CDR2 SQIVND (reference sequence). Losses at the gene ends were 5 bases for V and 7 bases for J; bases not matched to a gene: 3. For the CDR3, the DNA is TGTGCCAGTAGTTTCCTAGCGGGAGGGAATGAGCAGTTCTTC. It encodes CASSFLAGGNEQFF.

The J gene is TRBJ2-7, the V gene TRBV5-4; TRBD2 aligns across 11 bases. Germline trimming cut 4 bases from V and 0 bases from J; bases unmatched to any gene: 9. Germline V lookup: CDR1 SGHNT, CDR2 YYREEE (reference sequence). The CDR3 consists of 17 residues. CDR3 nucleotide sequence: TGTGCCAGCAGCGACGGACTAGCGGGCCATATCTCCTACGAGCAGTACTTC. Translation gives CASSDGLAGHISYEQYF. The full variable domain, its missing parts supplied by reference TRBV5-4 and TRBJ2-7, is ETGVTQSPTHLIKTRGQQVTLRCSSQSGHNTVSWYQQALGQGPQFIFQYYREEENGRGNFPPRFSGLQFPNYSSELNVNALELDDSALYLCASSDGLAGHISYEQYFGPGTRLTVT.

V is TRBV5-4 and J is TRBJ2-7; 11 bases are shared with TRBD1. The CDR3 covers 15 residues. Germline CDR1 reads SGHNT; CDR2 reads YYREEE (reference sequence). The V and J ends lost 3 bases and 4 bases, in that order; junction bases with no gene match: 6. The CDR3, as DNA: TGTGCCAGCAGCTCGGGACAGGGGGGATGGTACGAGCAGTACTTC. Its translation is CASSSGQGGWYEQYF.

The rearrangement links TRBV28 to TRBJ1-5, with TRBD1 matching 12 bases. Trimming took 10 bases from V and 2 from J; bases not matched to a gene: 12. There are 17 residues in the CDR3. The germline V gene encodes CDR1 MDHEN and CDR2 SYDVKM. The CDR3 reads CANRTGTGGGRNQPQHF. CDR3 in DNA: TGTGCCAACAGGACCGGGACAGGGGGCGGTCGCAATCAGCCCCAGCATTTT.

The J gene is TRBJ1-1, the V gene TRBV5-1; 7 bases are a match to TRBD1. Unmatched junction bases numbered 7, after V lost 0 bases and J lost 8 bases. Germline values: CDR1 SGHRS, CDR2 YFSETQ. The CDR3 extends over 14 amino acids. CDR3 sequence reads: CASSLGVQGVEAFF. CDR3 nucleotides: TGCGCCAGCAGCTTGGGCGTTCAGGGGGTGGAAGCTTTCTTT. The whole variable domain, filled in from reference TRBV5-1 and TRBJ1-1, reads KAGVTQTPRYLIKTRGQQVTLSCSPISGHRSVSWYQQTPGQGLQFLFEYFSETQRNKGNFPGRFSGRQFSNSRSEMNVSTLELGDSALYLCASSLGVQGVEAFFGQGTRLTVV.

The chain is built from TRBV5-6 and TRBJ2-7; TRBD2 agrees at 12 bases. There are 16 residues in the CDR3. CDR1 and CDR2 (germline): SGHDT, YYEEEE. V lost 3 bases and J lost 5; bases outside the gene matches: 9. CDR3 amino acids: CASSSFTSGRMDEQYF. The CDR3 nucleotides are TGTGCCAGCAGCTCCTTTACTAGCGGGAGGATGGACGAGCAGTACTTC.

The gene calls are TRBV27 and TRBJ2-7; TRBD2 matches 8 bases. J was trimmed by 3 bases and V by 6 bases; bases with no gene match: 4. Germline V gives CDR1 MNHEY, CDR2 SMNVEV (reference sequence). The CDR3 extends over 13 amino acids. The CDR3 loop is CASRDGGGYEQYF. CDR3 nucleotides: TGTGCCAGCAGGGACGGGGGGGGCTACGAGCAGTACTTC.

This chain uses TRBV19 with TRBJ2-7; the D gene is possibly TRBD1 (8 bases). Deletions cut 5 bases from V and 1 base from J, with 15 bases between. CDR1 LNHDA and CDR2 SQIVND come from the germline V gene (reference sequence). The CDR3 totals 15 residues. CDR3 nucleotides: TGTGCCAGTAGTGCGGACAGGGAGGGTTCCTACGAGCAGTACTTC. This translates into CASSADREGSYEQYF.

The chain couples TRBV5-1 to TRBJ2-3; 12 bases are a match to TRBD2. CDR1 is SGHRS and CDR2 is YFSETQ in the germline V gene. The junction had 8 bases not matched to a gene; V was cut back by 4 bases and J by 2 bases. The CDR3 is 17 amino acids. CDR3 loop: CASSTGTSGPYTDTQYF. CDR3 sequence (DNA): TGCGCCAGCAGCACGGGGACTAGCGGGCCCTACACAGATACGCAGTATTTT.

The DNA for the CDR3 is TGTGCCAGCAGCACGACTAGTGTGGGCGAGCAGTACTTC. Its protein is CASSTTSVGEQYF. The chain joins TRBV7-8 to TRBJ2-5; D might be TRBD2 (6 bases). Gene TRBJ2-7 matches the end of the DNA better, so the J call may be wrong. This CDR3 is 13 amino acids long. Germline CDR1 and CDR2: SGHVS and FQNEAQ.

V and J are TRBV5-4 and TRBJ2-1, with TRBD1 identical over 7 bases. CDR1 SGHNT and CDR2 YYREEE come from the germline V gene (reference sequence). The J segment lost 8 bases and the V segment lost 10 bases, leaving 12 bases of the junction unmatched. There are 13 residues in the CDR3. The CDR3 DNA sequence: TGTGCCGCGACGGAAACCCAGGGGGATGAGCAGTTCTTC. Protein sequence: CAATETQGDEQFF.

V gene TRBV12-5 combines with J gene TRBJ1-4; D is possibly TRBD1 (5 bases). This CDR3 region has 14 residues. Trimming stripped 5 bases from V and 6 bases from J, with 13 bases between. From germline, CDR1 is LGHNT and CDR2 FRNRAP. The CDR3 nucleotides read TGTGCTAGTGGTCCGTGGGGGGTGGATGAAAAACTGTTTTTT. Translated: CASGPWGVDEKLFF.

J is TRBJ2-3 and V is TRBV25-1; 7 nucleotides align to TRBD2. From germline, CDR1 is MGHDK and CDR2 SYGVNS. The CDR3 runs 14 residues. J lost 4 bases, V lost 4 bases, and 5 bases had no gene match. This CDR3 is CASSGLAESDTQYF. The CDR3 DNA is TGTGCCAGCAGTGGTCTAGCGGAATCAGATACGCAGTATTTT.